One and the same sample provided the 30 T cell receptor beta chains below, sequenced in a study of cytomegalovirus exposure and HLA in healthy donors. Produced via immunoSEQ multiplex PCR; TCRdb's table is partial and in-frame only. This sample yields 200,000 to 250,000 clones, of which over 80% are seen a single time; more than 13% belongs to the top ten. Sample: PBMCs. The origin of the receptors is a woman in her twenties or thirties in good health and CMV-seropositive.

The CDR3 DNA sequence: TGTGCCAGCAGTGCCAGGGGAAGTTACGAGCAGTACTTC. It codes for CASSARGSYEQYF. The chain uses TRBV27 and TRBJ2-7, with a possible D match to TRBD1 (6 bases). Between the trimmed V and J ends, which lost 5 bases and 4 bases, there was a span of 12 bases. The CDR3 has 13 amino acids. Germline CDR1 is MNHEY and CDR2 is SMNVEV (reference sequence).

The genes are TRBV6-5 and TRBJ2-3; perhaps D is TRBD1 or TRBD2 (5 bases each). V dropped 10 bases and J dropped 0 bases, with 17 bases sitting between them. CDR1 and CDR2 from the germline V gene are MNHEY and SVGAGI. This CDR3 contains 15 residues. In DNA, the CDR3 is TGTGCCACCAAGGGTGGGACGATGAGCACAGATACGCAGTATTTT. Its translation is CATKGGTMSTDTQYF.

V usage is TRBV20-1 and J usage is TRBJ1-2; weak D call: TRBD1 (5 bases). The CDR3 totals 11 residues. V lost 7 bases, J lost 8 bases, and 14 bases lay in between. Germline values: CDR1 DFQATT, CDR2 SNEGSKA (reference sequence). This CDR3 reads CSVKGRSGYTF. The CDR3, as DNA: TGCAGTGTTAAGGGACGCTCAGGCTACACCTTC.

This chain uses TRBV2 with TRBJ2-7; no reliable D call. This CDR3 has 12 residues. Trimming cost V 2 bases and J 6 bases, with 8 bases left between them. Germline CDR1 SNHLY, CDR2 FYNNEI. The CDR3 loop reads CASSETFSEQYF. CDR3 nucleotides: TGTGCCAGCAGTGAAACTTTCTCCGAGCAGTACTTC.

J is TRBJ2-2 and V is TRBV5-1; D possibly corresponds to TRBD2 (5 bases). CDR1 SGHRS and CDR2 YFSETQ come from the germline V gene. Trimming shortened V by 4 bases and J by 0 bases, and 10 bases separated the two germline ends. The CDR3 runs to 15 residues. CDR3 coding DNA: TGCGCCAGCAGCGGCGGGTCAGCGAACACCGGGGAGCTGTTTTTT. This sequence encodes CASSGGSANTGELFF.

The J gene is TRBJ2-1, the V gene TRBV9, with 7 bases identical to TRBD2. CDR3 length equals 13 residues. Germline V lookup: CDR1 SGDLS, CDR2 YYNGEE. The ends lost 7 bases at V and 6 bases at J; junction bases unmatched: 7. CDR3 bases: TGTGCCAGCGCAGGACTAGGCCCCAATGAGCAGTTCTTC. This sequence encodes CASAGLGPNEQFF.

V and J are TRBV9 and TRBJ2-3; 7 bases fit TRBD2. The CDR3 has 16 residues. The germline V gene encodes CDR1 SGDLS and CDR2 YYNGEE. V lost 3 bases to trimming and J lost 0 bases; unmatched junction nucleotides: 7. In nucleotides, the CDR3 is TGTGCCAGCAGCGAGCTACTAGCGTATAGCACAGATACGCAGTATTTT. It is translated as CASSELLAYSTDTQYF.

The rearrangement joins TRBV18 to TRBJ2-7; perhaps TRBD1 as D (6 bases). Looked up from germline, CDR1 is KGHSH and CDR2 is LQKENI. This CDR3 has 16 amino acids. Trimming cost V 2 bases and J 2 bases, with 16 bases left between them. The CDR3 sequence: CASSPTGTPNAYEQYF. The CDR3 DNA sequence: TGTGCCAGCTCACCAACCGGGACACCGAACGCCTACGAGCAGTACTTC. Complete variable domain (other parts from reference TRBV18 and TRBJ2-7): NAGVMQNPRHLVRRRGQEARLRCSPMKGHSHVYWYRQLPEEGLKFMVYLQKENIIDESGMPKERFSAEFPKEGPSILRIQQVVRGDSAAYFCASSPTGTPNAYEQYFGPGTRLTVT.

The sample holds many counts of this clone. This chain connects TRBV2 to TRBJ1-2; weak D call: TRBD1 (6 bases). The CDR3 is 12 residues long. Germline CDR1 SNHLY, CDR2 FYNNEI. V lost 11 bases, J lost 1 base, and 11 bases lay in between. Here the CDR3 DNA reads TGTGCCGGCGGGACATATAACTATGGCTACACCTTC. The encoded protein is CAGGTYNYGYTF.

The chain links TRBV30 to TRBJ2-5; D perhaps matches TRBD1 (5 bases). Trimming pared 3 bases from V and 5 bases from J, leaving 13 bases between. This CDR3 is 13 amino acids long. CDR1 GTSNPN and CDR2 SVGIG come from the germline V gene (reference sequence). The chain's CDR3 is CAWSAGILETQYF. In nucleotides, the CDR3 is TGTGCCTGGAGCGCAGGGATTTTGGAGACCCAGTACTTC.

The rearrangement joins TRBV30 to TRBJ2-1; D is unclear. Trimming left V 8 bases short and J 6 bases short, with 14 bases between. The CDR3 loop spans 12 amino acids. CDR1 and CDR2 from the germline V gene are GTSNPN and SVGIG (reference sequence). The CDR3 coding sequence is TGTGCCAGGTCGCACCTTAGCAATGAGCAGTTCTTC. Residues: CARSHLSNEQFF.

The V call is TRBV5-1, the J call TRBJ1-2; 7 bases fit TRBD1. CDR3 length: 12 amino acids. Germline CDR1 SGHRS, CDR2 YFSETQ. V trimming: 5 bases; J trimming: 8 bases; junction bases outside the gene matches: 6. CDR3 amino acids: CASSVTGAGYTF. The CDR3 region has the DNA TGCGCCAGCAGTGTCACAGGGGCCGGCTACACCTTC.

J is TRBJ2-2 and V is TRBV5-1, with 7 bases matching TRBD2. Germline V gene lookup returns CDR1 SGHRS and CDR2 YFSETQ. Trimming at V came to 4 bases and at J to 15 bases, leaving 6 bases not matched to a gene. The CDR3 runs 11 residues. The CDR3 region has the DNA TGCGCCAGCAGCAGTCCAGGGAGGGTGTTTTTT. Protein: CASSSPGRVFF.

The CDR3 is CASSASGSRNEQYF. The CDR3 DNA follows: TGTGCCAGCAGTGCCAGTGGTTCTAGGAACGAGCAGTACTTC. This chain uses TRBV2 with TRBJ2-7; unclear D gene. Deletions cut 4 bases from V and 5 bases from J, with 15 bases between. Germline V gene sequence: CDR1 SNHLY, CDR2 FYNNEI. CDR3 length equals 14 residues.

V usage is TRBV6-1 and J usage is TRBJ1-2, with a weak D call TRBD1 (5 bases). The germline V gene has CDR1 MNHNS and CDR2 SASEGT. V was shortened by 8 bases and J by 4 bases, with 17 bases between the two germline ends. The CDR3 spans 14 residues. The CDR3 DNA reads TGTGCCAGCTGGGCCGTGGACACCTTCTATGGCTACACCTTC. This encodes CASWAVDTFYGYTF.

The chain joins TRBV15 to TRBJ2-1; 7 positions match TRBD1. This CDR3 comprises 15 residues. CDR1 is LNHNV and CDR2 is YYDKDF in the germline V gene (reference sequence). V shed 0 bases, J shed 10 bases, and the junction held 9 bases outside the gene matches. The CDR3 loop is CATSREVEGAEEQFF. CDR3 in DNA: TGTGCCACCAGCAGAGAGGTTGAGGGGGCAGAAGAGCAGTTCTTC.

V gene TRBV11-2 combines with J gene TRBJ2-7; TRBD2 matches 8 bases. V lost 4 bases, J lost 4 bases, and 9 bases stayed unmatched. The germline CDR1 and CDR2 sequences are SGHAT and FQNNGV. The CDR3 consists of 15 residues. As DNA, the CDR3 is TGTGCCAGCAGCTCGCGACTAGCGTTGTCGTACGAGCAGTACTTC. This translates into CASSSRLALSYEQYF.

The chain combines TRBV11-2 with TRBJ2-7; D might be TRBD1 (6 bases). CDR1 and CDR2 (germline): SGHAT, FQNNGV. V was pared by 5 bases and J by 2 bases, with 13 bases between. This CDR3 has 14 residues. The CDR3 DNA follows: TGTGCCAGCAGCCCTCCGGACAGTCCCTACGAGCAGTACTTC. It is translated as CASSPPDSPYEQYF.

The rearrangement uses TRBV11-2 and TRBJ2-3, with a possible D match to TRBD2 (5 bases). The CDR3 runs 15 residues. Germline lookup yields CDR1 SGHAT and CDR2 FQNNGV. The V end lost 5 bases, the J end lost 4 bases, and 16 bases lay between the germline ends. The DNA for the CDR3 is TGTGCCAGCAGCCGGACTGTAGGTCGCGCAGATACGCAGTATTTT. Translation: CASSRTVGRADTQYF.

The chain links TRBV9 to TRBJ2-2; 8 positions agree with TRBD1. After removal of 4 bases from V and 2 bases from J, the junction contained 4 bases not matched to a gene. Germline CDR1 SGDLS, CDR2 YYNGEE. The CDR3 covers 15 residues. CDR3 sequence: CASSQTGANTGELFF. In DNA form, the CDR3 reads TGTGCCAGCAGCCAGACAGGGGCCAACACCGGGGAGCTGTTTTTT. Complete variable domain (other parts from reference TRBV9 and TRBJ2-2): DSGVTQTPKHLITATGQRVTLRCSPRSGDLSVYWYQQSLDQGLQFLIQYYNGEERAKGNILERFSAQQFPDLHSELNLSSLELGDSALYFCASSQTGANTGELFFGEGSRLTVL.

A single count supports this clone. V gene TRBV30 combines with J gene TRBJ2-7; the match to TRBD2 covers 11 bases. This CDR3 region has 15 residues. Germline-derived CDR1 and CDR2 are GTSNPN and SVGIG (reference sequence). Trimming removed 2 bases from V and 8 bases from J; junction bases left unmatched: 11. Here the CDR3 DNA reads TGTGCCTGGAGTCAGGGGACTAGCGGCCTCCGAAAGCAGTACTTC. The encoded protein is CAWSQGTSGLRKQYF.

This clone was detected a few times. CDR3 coding DNA: TGTGCCAGCAGCCAACCCACAGGGGTCTCTGGAAACACCATATATTTT. It specifies CASSQPTGVSGNTIYF. The rearrangement links TRBV28 to TRBJ1-3; 7 nucleotides agree with TRBD1. The CDR3 is made up of 16 amino acids. The J segment lost 0 bases and the V segment lost 6 bases, leaving 8 bases of the junction unmatched. The germline V gene has CDR1 MDHEN and CDR2 SYDVKM.

V is TRBV6-1 and J is TRBJ2-2; a possible D gene is TRBD1 (5 bases). Germline V CDR1 and CDR2: MNHNS, SASEGT. Trimming left V 5 bases short and J 3 bases short, with 10 bases between. The CDR3 sequence is 14 residues long. This CDR3 is CASSQGSDTGELFF. The DNA for the CDR3 is TGTGCCAGCAGTCAGGGTTCGGACACCGGGGAGCTGTTTTTT.

The V and J genes are TRBV30 and TRBJ1-2, with D maybe TRBD1 (6 bases). Trimming took 0 bases from V and 3 from J, leaving 11 bases between them. The germline V gene has CDR1 GTSNPN and CDR2 SVGIG (reference sequence). The CDR3 covers 14 residues. This CDR3 is CAWSVGGRYYGYTF. The DNA of the CDR3 is TGTGCCTGGAGTGTGGGGGGGCGATACTATGGCTACACCTTC.

The V gene is TRBV5-6, the J gene TRBJ2-3; D is uncertain. This CDR3 is 11 amino acids long. The V end lost 0 bases, the J end lost 5 bases, and 1 base lay between the germline ends. Germline loops: CDR1 SGHDT, CDR2 YYEEEE. The CDR3 nucleotides are TGTGCCAGCAGCTTGGGAGATACGCAGTATTTT. It translates to CASSLGDTQYF.

The chain links TRBV30 to TRBJ1-5, with 9 bases aligning to TRBD1. Germline CDR1 and CDR2: GTSNPN and SVGIG (reference sequence). The CDR3 loop spans 15 amino acids. The J segment lost 6 bases and the V segment lost 3 bases, leaving 9 bases of the junction unmatched. The DNA for the CDR3 is TGTGCCTGGAGCCACGGGACAGGGAATTTTCAGCCCCAGCATTTT. It encodes CAWSHGTGNFQPQHF.

The V gene is TRBV5-4, the J gene TRBJ1-1; 7 bases line up with TRBD1. The J segment lost 1 base and the V segment lost 3 bases, leaving 9 bases of the junction unmatched. Germline values: CDR1 SGHNT, CDR2 YYREEE (reference sequence). The CDR3 has 16 residues. This CDR3 reads CASSWLLRGQNTEAFF. CDR3 sequence (DNA): TGTGCCAGCAGCTGGCTCCTGAGGGGGCAGAACACTGAAGCTTTCTTT.

CDR3 nucleotides: TGTGCCAGCAGAACTACTTCAAACATTCAGTACTTC. Protein product: CASRTTSNIQYF. The V gene is TRBV6-5, the J gene TRBJ2-4, with D uncertain. The CDR3 length is 12 residues. V dropped 6 bases and J dropped 6 bases, with 9 bases sitting between them. Germline CDR1 MNHEY, CDR2 SVGAGI.

The genes are TRBV6-5 and TRBJ1-1; D perhaps matches TRBD1 (6 bases). V was clipped by 6 bases and J by 4 bases, with 15 bases between them. Germline V CDR1 and CDR2: MNHEY, SVGAGI. This CDR3 has 14 amino acids. The CDR3 bases are TGTGCCAGCAGGACGACAGGTTTGGGCACTGAAGCTTTCTTT. This codes for CASRTTGLGTEAFF.

The DNA for the CDR3 is TGTGCCAGTCAACTCGGACCGATCTACGAGCAGTACTTC. Its translation: CASQLGPIYEQYF. The chain uses TRBV5-6 and TRBJ2-7; D is undetermined. Germline lookup yields CDR1 SGHDT and CDR2 YYEEEE. The CDR3 has 13 amino acids. Deletions cut 8 bases from V and 3 bases from J, with 15 bases between.